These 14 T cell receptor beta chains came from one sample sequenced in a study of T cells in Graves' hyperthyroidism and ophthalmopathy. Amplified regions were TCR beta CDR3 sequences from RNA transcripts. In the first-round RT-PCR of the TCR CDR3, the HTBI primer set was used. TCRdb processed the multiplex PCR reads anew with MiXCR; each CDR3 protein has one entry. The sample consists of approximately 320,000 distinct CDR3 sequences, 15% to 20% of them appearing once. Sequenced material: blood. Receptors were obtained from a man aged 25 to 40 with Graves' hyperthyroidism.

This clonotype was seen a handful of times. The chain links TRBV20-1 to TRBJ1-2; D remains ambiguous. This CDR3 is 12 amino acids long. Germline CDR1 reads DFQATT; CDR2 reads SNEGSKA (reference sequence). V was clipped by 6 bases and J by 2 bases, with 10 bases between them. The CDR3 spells CSARHVNYGYTF. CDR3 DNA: TGCAGTGCACGACACGTCAACTATGGCTACACCTTC.

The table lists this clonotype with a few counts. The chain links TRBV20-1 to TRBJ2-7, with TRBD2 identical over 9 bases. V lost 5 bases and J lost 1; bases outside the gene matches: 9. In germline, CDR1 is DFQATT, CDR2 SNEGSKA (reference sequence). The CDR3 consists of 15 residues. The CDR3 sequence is CSASNPLAGSYEQYF. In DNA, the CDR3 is TGCAGTGCTTCTAATCCACTAGCGGGTTCCTACGAGCAGTACTTC.

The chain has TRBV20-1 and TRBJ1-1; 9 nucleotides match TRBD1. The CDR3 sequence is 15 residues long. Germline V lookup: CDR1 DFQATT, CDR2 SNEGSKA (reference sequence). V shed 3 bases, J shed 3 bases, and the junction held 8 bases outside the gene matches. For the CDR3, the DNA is TGCAGTGCTAGGGACAGGGGTGGGGTGGACACTGAAGCTTTCTTT. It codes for CSARDRGGVDTEAFF.

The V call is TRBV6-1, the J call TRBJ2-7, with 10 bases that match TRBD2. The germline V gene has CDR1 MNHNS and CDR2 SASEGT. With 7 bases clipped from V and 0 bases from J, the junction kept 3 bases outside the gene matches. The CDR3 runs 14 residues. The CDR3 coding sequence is TGTGCCAGCACTGGGACTAGCGTCTCCTACGAGCAGTACTTC. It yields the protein CASTGTSVSYEQYF.

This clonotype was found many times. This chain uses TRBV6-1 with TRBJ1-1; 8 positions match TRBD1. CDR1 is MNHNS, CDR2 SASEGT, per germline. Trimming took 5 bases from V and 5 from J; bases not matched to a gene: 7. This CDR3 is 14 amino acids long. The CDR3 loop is CASSRQGIRTEAFF. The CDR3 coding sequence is TGTGCCAGCAGTCGACAGGGGATAAGAACTGAAGCTTTCTTT.

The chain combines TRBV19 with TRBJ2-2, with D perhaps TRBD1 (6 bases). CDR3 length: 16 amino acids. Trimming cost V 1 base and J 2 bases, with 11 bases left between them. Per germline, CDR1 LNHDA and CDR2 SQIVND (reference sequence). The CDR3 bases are TGTGCCAGTAGTATAGGGGCAGGGACAAACACCGGGGAGCTGTTTTTT. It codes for CASSIGAGTNTGELFF.

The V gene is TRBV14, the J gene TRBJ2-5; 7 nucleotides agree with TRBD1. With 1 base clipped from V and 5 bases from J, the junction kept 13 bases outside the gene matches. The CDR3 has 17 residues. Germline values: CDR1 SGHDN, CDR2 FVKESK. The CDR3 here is CASSQGSGTVSRETQYF. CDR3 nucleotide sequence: TGTGCCAGCAGCCAAGGGTCGGGGACAGTATCGAGGGAGACCCAGTACTTC.

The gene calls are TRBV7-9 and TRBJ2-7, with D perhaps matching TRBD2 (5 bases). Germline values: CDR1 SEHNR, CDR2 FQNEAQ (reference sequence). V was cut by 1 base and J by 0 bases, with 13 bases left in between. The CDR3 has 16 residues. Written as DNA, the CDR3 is TGTGCCAGCAGCTTAGGTTTTACGGACTTCTCCTACGAGCAGTACTTC. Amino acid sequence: CASSLGFTDFSYEQYF.

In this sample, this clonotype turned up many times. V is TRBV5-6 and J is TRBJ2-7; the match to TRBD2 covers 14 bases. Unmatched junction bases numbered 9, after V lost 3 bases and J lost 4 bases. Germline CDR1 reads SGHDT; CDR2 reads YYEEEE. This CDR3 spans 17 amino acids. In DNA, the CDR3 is TGTGCCAGCAGCTCGCCAGGACTAGCGGGAGGATGGTACGAGCAGTACTTC. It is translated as CASSSPGLAGGWYEQYF. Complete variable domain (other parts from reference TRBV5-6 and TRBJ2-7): DAGVTQSPTHLIKTRGQQVTLRCSPKSGHDTVSWYQQALGQGPQFIFQYYEEEERQRGNFPDRFSGHQFPNYSSELNVNALLLGDSALYLCASSSPGLAGGWYEQYFGPGTRLTVT.

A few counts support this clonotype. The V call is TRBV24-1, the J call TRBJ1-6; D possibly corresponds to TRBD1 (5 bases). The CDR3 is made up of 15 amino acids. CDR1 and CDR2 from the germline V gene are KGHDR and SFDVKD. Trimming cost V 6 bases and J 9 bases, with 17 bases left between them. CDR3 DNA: TGTGCCACCAGTATAGGACCTCCAGGGCGTTCACCCCTCCACTTT. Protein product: CATSIGPPGRSPLHF.

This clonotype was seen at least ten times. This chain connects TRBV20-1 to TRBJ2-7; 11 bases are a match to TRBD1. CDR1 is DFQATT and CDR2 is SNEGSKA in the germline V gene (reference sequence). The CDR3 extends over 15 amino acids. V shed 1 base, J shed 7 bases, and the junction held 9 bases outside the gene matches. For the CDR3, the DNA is TGCAGTGCTAGAGGGGACAGGGGGGTTAATTGGGAGCAGTACTTC. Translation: CSARGDRGVNWEQYF.

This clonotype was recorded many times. The CDR3 sequence is CASSLERYNEQFF. The CDR3 region has the DNA TGTGCCAGCAGCTTGGAACGGTACAATGAGCAGTTCTTC. The chain couples TRBV11-3 to TRBJ2-1, with D unclear. Germline CDR1 is SGHNT and CDR2 is YENEEA. The CDR3 covers 13 residues. V lost 3 bases, J lost 4 bases, and 7 bases lay in between.

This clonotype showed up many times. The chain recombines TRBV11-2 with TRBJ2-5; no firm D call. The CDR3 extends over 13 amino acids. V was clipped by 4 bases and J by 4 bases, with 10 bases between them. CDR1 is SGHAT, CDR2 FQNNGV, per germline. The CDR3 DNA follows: TGTGCCAGCAGCTCAACCCTTGGAGAGACCCAGTACTTC. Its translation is CASSSTLGETQYF.

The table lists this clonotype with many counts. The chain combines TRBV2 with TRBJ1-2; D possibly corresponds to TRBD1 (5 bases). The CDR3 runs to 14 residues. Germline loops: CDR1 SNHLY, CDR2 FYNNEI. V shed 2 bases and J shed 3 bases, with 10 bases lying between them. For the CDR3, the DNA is TGTGCCAGCAGTGAAACGACAGCGGACTATGGCTACACCTTC. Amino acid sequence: CASSETTADYGYTF. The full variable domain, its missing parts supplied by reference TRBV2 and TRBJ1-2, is EPEVTQTPSHQVTQMGQEVILRCVPISNHLYFYWYRQILGQKVEFLVSFYNNEISEKSEIFDDQFSVERPDGSNFTLKIRSTKLEDSAMYFCASSETTADYGYTFGSGTRLTVV.